The 16 T cell receptor beta chains below all came from one sample that was sequenced in a study of T cells in Graves' hyperthyroidism and ophthalmopathy. TCR beta CDR3 regions were amplified from RNA transcripts. TCR CDR3 underwent first-round RT-PCR with the HTBI primer set. TCRdb ran MiXCR on the multiplex PCR reads and lists one entry per CDR3 protein. The table shows 500,000 to 750,000 distinct CDR3 sequences, with over 12% occurring only once. Sample: blood. These receptors originate from a young woman with Graves' ophthalmopathy.

There are many counts of this clonotype. The chain uses TRBV20-1 and TRBJ2-1; the D gene is possibly TRBD2 (5 bases). V gave up 3 bases and J gave up 10 bases, with 13 bases separating them. Looked up from germline, CDR1 is DFQATT and CDR2 is SNEGSKA (reference sequence). The CDR3 runs 12 residues. The CDR3 here is CSASQPGEEQFF. CDR3 DNA: TGCAGTGCTAGTCAGCCCGGGGAAGAGCAGTTCTTC.

The sample holds a few counts of this clonotype. V is TRBV7-2 and J is TRBJ2-7; D may be TRBD2 (5 bases). CDR1 is SGHTA and CDR2 is FQGNSA in the germline V gene. This CDR3 has 13 residues. Between the trimmed V and J ends, which lost 6 bases and 4 bases, there was a span of 13 bases. The DNA for the CDR3 is TGTGCCAGCAGTGATGGACTCGGATACGAGCAGTACTTC. It is translated as CASSDGLGYEQYF.

The V gene is TRBV5-1, the J gene TRBJ1-2; D is perhaps TRBD1 (5 bases). V was clipped by 4 bases and J by 4 bases, with 20 bases between them. CDR3 length equals 16 residues. Germline V gene lookup returns CDR1 SGHRS and CDR2 YFSETQ. The CDR3 is CASSPGPGDNSYGYTF. CDR3 DNA: TGCGCCAGCAGCCCGGGGCCCGGGGATAATAGCTATGGCTACACCTTC. Full variable domain (outside the CDR3, taken from reference TRBV5-1 and TRBJ1-2): KAGVTQTPRYLIKTRGQQVTLSCSPISGHRSVSWYQQTPGQGLQFLFEYFSETQRNKGNFPGRFSGRQFSNSRSEMNVSTLELGDSALYLCASSPGPGDNSYGYTFGSGTRLTVV.

The sample holds a few counts of this clonotype. The rearrangement joins TRBV27 to TRBJ2-2; no clear D gene. This CDR3 contains 12 residues. Trimming removed 6 bases at V and 7 bases at J, with 9 bases between. Germline CDR1 MNHEY, CDR2 SMNVEV (reference sequence). The CDR3 sequence: CASSWEGGELFF. CDR3 DNA: TGTGCCAGCAGCTGGGAAGGCGGGGAGCTGTTTTTT.

In this sample, this clonotype turned up many times. The rearrangement uses TRBV12-3 or TRBV12-4 and TRBJ2-3; TRBD2 matches at 8 bases. Trimming took 6 bases from V and 0 from J; bases not matched to a gene: 5. The CDR3 runs 15 residues. The CDR3 spells CASSTGTRSTDTQYF. The CDR3 DNA is TGTGCCAGCAGCACCGGGACTAGGAGCACAGATACGCAGTATTTT.

This clonotype occurred a few times. The chain carries TRBV5-5 and TRBJ1-2; 9 nucleotides match TRBD1. Germline assignment: CDR1 SGHKS and CDR2 YYEKEE (reference sequence). V was pared by 3 bases and J by 4 bases, with 7 bases of the junction left unmatched. The CDR3 runs to 15 residues. CDR3 bases: TGTGCCAGCAGCTCCATATTACAGGGGGCCTATGGCTACACCTTC. Protein: CASSSILQGAYGYTF.

The CDR3 DNA sequence: TGCGCCAGCAGCCAAGATCTCGGGACTAACGTTTCTTACGAGCAGTTCTTC. Protein sequence: CASSQDLGTNVSYEQFF. This chain joins TRBV4-1 and TRBJ2-7; TRBD2 matches at 7 bases. Matching the DNA end better, TRBJ2-1 makes the J call doubtful. This CDR3 is 17 amino acids long. Per the germline V gene, CDR1 is MGHRA and CDR2 is YSYEKL.

This clonotype was detected ten times or more. The chain carries TRBV28 and TRBJ2-7; D unresolved. Trimming took off 3 bases at V and 3 bases at J, with 12 bases between the two ends. CDR1 and CDR2 from the germline V gene are MDHEN and SYDVKM. The CDR3 is 14 residues long. The CDR3 nucleotides are TGTGCCAGCAGTTTCTCCCCTACCCTCTACGAGCAGTACTTC. Translation: CASSFSPTLYEQYF. Full variable domain (missing parts from reference TRBV28 and TRBJ2-7): DVKVTQSSRYLVKRTGEKVFLECVQDMDHENMFWYRQDPGLGLRLIYFSYDVKMKEKGDIPEGYSVSREKKERFSLILESASTNQTSMYLCASSFSPTLYEQYFGPGTRLTVT.

The chain links TRBV30 to TRBJ1-6, with D hard to call. This CDR3 spans 13 amino acids. CDR1 and CDR2 (germline): GTSNPN, SVGIG (reference sequence). V was cut by 2 bases and J by 5 bases, with 7 bases left in between. The CDR3 here is CAWSLTNNSPLHF. CDR3 coding DNA: TGTGCCTGGAGTTTGACTAATAATTCACCCCTCCACTTT. Combining the CDR3 with reference TRBV30 and TRBJ1-6 gives the whole variable domain SQTIHQWPATLVQPVGSPLSLECTVEGTSNPNLYWYRQAAGRGLQLLFYSVGIGQISSEVPQNLSASRPQDRQFILSSKKLLLSDSGFYLCAWSLTNNSPLHFGNGTRLTVT.

In this sample, this clonotype turned up many times. J is TRBJ2-5 and V is TRBV7-6; 8 bases fit TRBD2. The trim removed 5 bases at V and 2 bases at J, leaving 10 bases unmatched. Germline CDR1 SGHVS, CDR2 FNYEAQ. This CDR3 has 16 residues. The CDR3 is CASSPRAAGGQETQYF. In DNA, the CDR3 is TGTGCCAGCAGCCCCCGGGCCGCGGGAGGACAAGAGACCCAGTACTTC.

This clonotype has a handful of counts. V gene TRBV10-3 combines with J gene TRBJ1-1; D is possibly TRBD1 (5 bases). Germline CDR1 ENHRY, CDR2 SYGVKD. Trimming cost V 8 bases and J 6 bases, with 19 bases left between them. CDR3 size: 14 residues. The CDR3 loop reads CAIAVQGGWSEAFF. The CDR3 DNA follows: TGTGCCATCGCTGTCCAGGGCGGTTGGTCTGAAGCTTTCTTT.

This clonotype was seen many times. This chain uses TRBV13 with TRBJ2-2, with D possibly TRBD1 on 6 matching bases. Germline CDR1 reads PRHDT; CDR2 reads FYEKMQ (reference sequence). Trimming left V 3 bases short and J 2 bases short, with 13 bases between. The CDR3 sequence is 16 residues long. In DNA, the CDR3 is TGTGCCAGCAGCTTGAGACAGGAAGGAAACACCGGGGAGCTGTTTTTT. It is translated as CASSLRQEGNTGELFF.

This clonotype was detected a few times. V is TRBV18 and J is TRBJ1-5; 9 nucleotides agree with TRBD1. The CDR3 has 15 amino acids. V gave up 4 bases and J gave up 7 bases; unmatched junction bases: 8. Germline-derived CDR1 and CDR2 are KGHSH and LQKENI. The CDR3 region is CASSLRQGVDQPQHF. CDR3 coding DNA: TGTGCCAGCTCACTCAGACAGGGGGTTGACCAGCCCCAGCATTTT.

The table lists this clonotype with many counts. The CDR3 nucleotides are TGTGCCAGTAGTATTGGGACAGGGGGCTTTTACGAGCAGTACTTC. Residues: CASSIGTGGFYEQYF. The chain combines TRBV19 with TRBJ2-7; 12 positions match TRBD1. Per the germline V gene, CDR1 is LNHDA and CDR2 is SQIVND (reference sequence). The junction had 4 bases not matched to a gene; V was cut back by 3 bases and J by 4 bases. This CDR3 is 15 amino acids long.

This clonotype turned up a few times. The V and J genes are TRBV7-3 and TRBJ2-2; 7 bases match TRBD2. Germline lookup yields CDR1 SGHTA and CDR2 FQGTGA. V trimming: 1 base; J trimming: 4 bases; junction bases outside the gene matches: 6. The length of the CDR3 is 16 residues. The CDR3 is CASSLRGGEVTGELFF. The DNA for the CDR3 is TGTGCCAGCAGCTTAAGGGGAGGGGAAGTCACCGGGGAGCTGTTTTTT.

In this sample, this clonotype turned up many times. V usage is TRBV7-2 and J usage is TRBJ2-3, with D possibly being TRBD1 (6 bases). From germline, CDR1 is SGHTA and CDR2 FQGNSA. Deletions cut 6 bases from V and 5 bases from J, with 9 bases between. The CDR3 runs to 12 residues. The CDR3: CASRSQGDTQYF. In DNA form, the CDR3 reads TGTGCCAGCAGATCACAGGGAGATACGCAGTATTTT.